This passage covers 5 T cell receptor beta chains from one sample sequenced in a study of CXCR3-negative and CXCR3-positive naive CD8 T cells. General observations from the study: Naive cells positive for CXCR3 carried more hydrophobic TRB CDR3s than CXCR3-negative ones.

The libraries of TRB cDNA were constructed through 5' RACE using UMI labels. TCRdb re-called the 5' RACE reads and gives one entry per CDR3 protein, without DNA. The sample's table shows around 88,000 distinct CDR3 sequences. These receptors lack a known antigen. Sequencing was carried out using naive CXCR3+ CD8+ T cells from blood. Described subset: CD45RO-CCR7+CD27+CD95- naive CD8+ T cells expressing CXCR3 (TNR3+). The receptors come from a human donor in good health. Some clones in this sample may be carry-over from other donors' samples.

This chain links TRBV28 with TRBJ1-1; the TCRdb D gene call, TRBD1, has no DNA to confirm it. From germline, CDR1 is MDHEN and CDR2 SYDVKM. The CDR3 has 15 residues. CDR3 loop: CASSLGQVGNTEAFF.

V and J are TRBV9 and TRBJ2-5; TCRdb's D call of TRBD2 is untestable without DNA. Germline V gives CDR1 SGDLS, CDR2 YYNGEE. The length of the CDR3 is 15 residues. The CDR3 loop is CASSGEGPLQETQYF.

The rearrangement joins TRBV28 to TRBJ2-7; the D gene TCRdb calls, TRBD2, cannot be checked with no DNA. The CDR3 is 14 residues long. CDR1 is MDHEN, CDR2 SYDVKM, per germline. The CDR3 protein is CASSRAEGIGEQYF.

The CDR3 spells CASGLSEVRNEQFF. The chain combines TRBV12-5 with TRBJ2-1. From germline, CDR1 is LGHNT and CDR2 FRNRAP. The CDR3 covers 14 residues.

The V and J genes are TRBV14 and TRBJ2-7. This CDR3 region has 12 residues. Per the germline V gene, CDR1 is SGHDN and CDR2 is FVKESK. The CDR3: CASSQAKDEQYF.